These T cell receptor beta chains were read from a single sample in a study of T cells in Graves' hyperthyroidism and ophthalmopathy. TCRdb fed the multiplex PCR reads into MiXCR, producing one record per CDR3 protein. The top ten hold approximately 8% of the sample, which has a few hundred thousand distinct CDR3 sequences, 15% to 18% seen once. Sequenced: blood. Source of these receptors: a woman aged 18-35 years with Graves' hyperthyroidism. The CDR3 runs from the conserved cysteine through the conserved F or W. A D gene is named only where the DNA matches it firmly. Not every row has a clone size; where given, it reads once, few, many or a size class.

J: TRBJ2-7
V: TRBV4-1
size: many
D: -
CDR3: CASSQNQNSYEQYF
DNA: TGCGCCAGCAGCCAAAACCAAAACTCCTACGAGCAGTACTTC

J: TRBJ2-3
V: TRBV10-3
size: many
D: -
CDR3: CAISESSVLTDTQYF
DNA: TGTGCCATCAGTGAGTCAAGCGTCCTCACAGATACGCAGTATTTT

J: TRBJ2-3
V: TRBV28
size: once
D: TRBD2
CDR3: CASTLGLLAGGADTQYF
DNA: TGTGCCAGCACCCTAGGCCTTCTAGCGGGAGGTGCAGATACGCAGTATTTT

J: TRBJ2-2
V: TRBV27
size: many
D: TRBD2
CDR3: CASSLLVASGGPTGELFF
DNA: TGTGCCAGCAGTTTATTGGTGGCTAGCGGGGGTCCCACCGGGGAGCTGTTTTTT

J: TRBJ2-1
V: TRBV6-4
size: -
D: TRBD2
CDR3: CASSEAGGQGEQFF
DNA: TGTGCCAGCAGTGAGGCGGGAGGGCAGGGTGAGCAGTTCTTC

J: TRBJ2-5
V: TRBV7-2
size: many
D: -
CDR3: CASSPPLRETQYF
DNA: TGTGCCAGCAGCCCCCCCCTGCGAGAGACCCAGTACTTC

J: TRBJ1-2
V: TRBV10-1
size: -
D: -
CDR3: CASSERMDYGYTF
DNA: TGCGCCAGCAGTGAGAGAATGGACTATGGCTACACCTTC

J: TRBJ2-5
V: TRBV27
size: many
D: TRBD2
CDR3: CASSGTSSETQYF
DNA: TGTGCCAGTTCCGGGACTAGCAGCGAGACCCAGTACTTC

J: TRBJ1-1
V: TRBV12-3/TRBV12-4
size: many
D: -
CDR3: CASSLTQGKNTEAFF
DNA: TGTGCCAGCAGTTTAACCCAGGGTAAGAACACTGAAGCTTTCTTT

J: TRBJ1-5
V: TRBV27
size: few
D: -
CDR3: CASSLSVGRTQPQHF
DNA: TGTGCCAGCAGTTTGTCGGTGGGGAGGACTCAGCCCCAGCATTTT

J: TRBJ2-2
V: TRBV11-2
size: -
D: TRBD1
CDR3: CASSFGTVAGELSF
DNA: TGTGCCAGCAGCTTTGGGACAGTTGCCGGGGAGCTGTCTTTT

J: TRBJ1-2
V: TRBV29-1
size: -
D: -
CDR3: CSVVQGMDYGYTF
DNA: TGCAGCGTTGTTCAGGGGATGGACTATGGCTACACCTTC

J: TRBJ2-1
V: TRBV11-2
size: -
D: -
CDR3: CASSLEPGVRSEQFF
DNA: TGTGCCAGCAGCTTAGAGCCAGGGGTAAGGAGTGAGCAGTTCTTC

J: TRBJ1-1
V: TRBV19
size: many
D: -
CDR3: CASSKRQVAHTEAFF
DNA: TGTGCCAGTAGTAAGAGACAGGTCGCGCACACTGAAGCTTTCTTT

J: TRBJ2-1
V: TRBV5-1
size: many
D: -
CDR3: CASSGGRRHNEQFF
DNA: TGCGCCAGCAGCGGGGGGAGGAGGCACAATGAGCAGTTCTTC

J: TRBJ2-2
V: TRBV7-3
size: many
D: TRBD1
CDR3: CASSSGHRGGELFF
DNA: TGTGCCAGCAGCTCAGGCCACAGGGGCGGGGAGCTGTTTTTT

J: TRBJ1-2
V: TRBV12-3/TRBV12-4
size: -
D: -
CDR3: CASSPWTSTNYGYTF
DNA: TGTGCCAGCAGCCCTTGGACATCCACTAACTATGGCTACACCTTC

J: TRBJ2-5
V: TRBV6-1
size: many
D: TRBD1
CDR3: CARGGGQGRQETQYF
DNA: TGTGCCAGGGGAGGGGGACAGGGGCGGCAAGAGACCCAGTACTTC

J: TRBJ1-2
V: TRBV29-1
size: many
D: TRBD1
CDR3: CSVYRGGGYTF
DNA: TGCAGCGTCTACAGGGGAGGTGGCTACACCTTC

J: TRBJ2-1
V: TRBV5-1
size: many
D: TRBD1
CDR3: CASSSRDRGYNEQFF
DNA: TGCGCCAGCAGCTCCCGGGACAGGGGATACAATGAGCAGTTCTTC

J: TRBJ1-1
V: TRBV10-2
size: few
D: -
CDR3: CASSEWDGEAFF
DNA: TGCGCCAGCAGTGAGTGGGATGGGGAAGCTTTCTTT

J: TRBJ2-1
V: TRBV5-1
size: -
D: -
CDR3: CASSLVGNNEQFF
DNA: TGCGCCAGCAGCTTGGTGGGAAACAATGAGCAGTTCTTC

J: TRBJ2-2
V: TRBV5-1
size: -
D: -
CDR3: CASSSGEGTGELFF
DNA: TGCGCCAGCAGCTCAGGGGAGGGCACCGGGGAGCTGTTTTTT

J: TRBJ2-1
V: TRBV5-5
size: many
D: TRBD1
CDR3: CASSYEGALYNEQFF
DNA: TGTGCCAGCAGCTACGAGGGGGCCCTTTACAATGAGCAGTTCTTC

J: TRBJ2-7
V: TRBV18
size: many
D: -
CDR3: CASSPDFTYEQYF
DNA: TGTGCCAGCTCACCGGACTTCACCTACGAGCAGTACTTC

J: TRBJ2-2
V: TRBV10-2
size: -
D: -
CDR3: CASRPQGTGELFF
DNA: TGCGCCAGCAGACCGCAGGGGACCGGGGAGCTGTTTTTT

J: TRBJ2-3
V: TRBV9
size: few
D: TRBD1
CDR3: CASSVSGGADTQYF
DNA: TGTGCCAGCAGCGTATCAGGGGGTGCAGATACGCAGTATTTT

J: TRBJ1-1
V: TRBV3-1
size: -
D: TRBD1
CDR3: CASSQGVDRGFTEAFF
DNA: TGTGCCAGCAGCCAAGGAGTAGACAGGGGTTTCACTGAAGCTTTCTTT

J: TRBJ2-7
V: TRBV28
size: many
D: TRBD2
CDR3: CASSPGGFTYEQYF
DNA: TGTGCCAGCAGTCCCGGGGGGTTCACCTACGAGCAGTACTTC

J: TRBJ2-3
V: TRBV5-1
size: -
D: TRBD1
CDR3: CASREGASTDTQYF
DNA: TGCGCCAGCAGAGAGGGGGCGAGCACAGATACGCAGTATTTT

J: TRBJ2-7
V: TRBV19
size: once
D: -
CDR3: CASSIGIADSYEQYF
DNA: TGTGCCAGTAGTATCGGAATAGCGGACTCCTACGAGCAGTACTTC

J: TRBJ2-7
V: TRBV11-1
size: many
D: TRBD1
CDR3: CASSPGTGGEQYF
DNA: TGTGCCAGCAGCCCAGGGACAGGCGGCGAGCAGTACTTC

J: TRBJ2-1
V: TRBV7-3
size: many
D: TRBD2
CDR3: CASTIASGSNEQFF
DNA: TGTGCCAGCACTATTGCTAGCGGGAGCAATGAGCAGTTCTTC

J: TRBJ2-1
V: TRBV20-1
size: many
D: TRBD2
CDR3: CSARWTSGGHSYNEQFF
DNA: TGCAGTGCTAGATGGACTAGCGGGGGCCATTCCTACAATGAGCAGTTCTTC

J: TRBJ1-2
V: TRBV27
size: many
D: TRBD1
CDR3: CASSSYDRAGGYTF
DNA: TGTGCCAGCAGTTCCTACGACAGGGCTGGTGGCTACACCTTC

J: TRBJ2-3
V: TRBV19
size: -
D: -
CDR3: CASNRAGTDTQYF
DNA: TGTGCCAGCAATCGGGCAGGAACAGATACGCAGTATTTT

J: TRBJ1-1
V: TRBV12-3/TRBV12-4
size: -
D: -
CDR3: CASSFFGGLGEAFF
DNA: TGTGCCAGCAGTTTCTTCGGGGGGCTCGGTGAAGCTTTCTTT

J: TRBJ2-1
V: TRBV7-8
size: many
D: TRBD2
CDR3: CASGQLAGTPEQFF
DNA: TGTGCCAGCGGCCAATTAGCGGGAACGCCCGAGCAGTTCTTC

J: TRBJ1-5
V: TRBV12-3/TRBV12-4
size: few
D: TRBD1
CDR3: CASSFGQARTGAGQPQHF
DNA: TGTGCCAGCAGTTTTGGCCAGGCTCGGACAGGGGCTGGGCAGCCCCAGCATTTT

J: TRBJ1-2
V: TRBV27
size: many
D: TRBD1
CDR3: CASSRTGEGGYGYTF
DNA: TGTGCCAGCAGTCGGACAGGGGAGGGGGGTTATGGCTACACCTTC

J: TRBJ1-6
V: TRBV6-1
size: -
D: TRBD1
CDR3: CASSEATWTGGDNSPLHF
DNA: TGTGCCAGCAGTGAGGCCACCTGGACAGGGGGCGACAATTCACCCCTCCACTTT

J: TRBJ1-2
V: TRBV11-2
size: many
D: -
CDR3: CASSLEQRANYGYTF
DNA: TGTGCCAGCAGCTTAGAGCAGAGAGCTAACTATGGCTACACCTTC

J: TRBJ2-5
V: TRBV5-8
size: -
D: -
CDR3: CASSPRGLTSMETQYF
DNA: TGTGCCAGCAGCCCACGCGGCCTGACGTCTATGGAGACCCAGTACTTC

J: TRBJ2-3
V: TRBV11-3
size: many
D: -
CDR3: CASTGRADTQYF
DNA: TGTGCCAGTACAGGGCGCGCGGATACGCAGTATTTT

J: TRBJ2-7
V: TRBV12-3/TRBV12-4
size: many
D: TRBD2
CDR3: CASSLGTSAEQYF
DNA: TGTGCCAGCAGTTTGGGGACTAGTGCCGAGCAGTACTTC

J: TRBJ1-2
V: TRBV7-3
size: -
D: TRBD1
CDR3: CASSPTGFDYGYTF
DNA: TGTGCCAGCAGCCCGACAGGGTTCGACTATGGCTACACCTTC

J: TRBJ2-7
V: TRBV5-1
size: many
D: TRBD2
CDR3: CASSSGLAAYEQYF
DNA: TGTGCCAGCAGTTCCGGCCTAGCGGCCTACGAGCAGTACTTC

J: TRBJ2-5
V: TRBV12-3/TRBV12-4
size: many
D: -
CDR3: CASRRGAKETQYF
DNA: TGTGCCAGCAGGCGGGGTGCGAAAGAGACCCAGTACTTC

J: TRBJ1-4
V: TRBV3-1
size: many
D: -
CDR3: CASSQDGRGDEKLFF
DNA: TGTGCCAGCAGCCAAGACGGCAGGGGCGATGAAAAACTGTTTTTT

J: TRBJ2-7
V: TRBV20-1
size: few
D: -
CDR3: CSARDRSGGNPYEQYF
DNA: TGCAGTGCTAGAGATCGTTCCGGGGGTAACCCCTACGAGCAGTACTTC